This paragraph reports one TCR beta chain. Antigen specificity is unknown. The data are from a study of CD8+ T cells in alopecia areata. General study results and limits: Clonality exceeded that of normal scalp in lesional scalp, most notably in alopecia totalis/universalis.

As the sequencing template, cDNA was produced by extracting RNA and reverse transcribing it. TCRdb's copy holds only in-frame clones and misses some; the assay was immunoSEQ multiplex PCR. The sample comprises around 300,000 clones, roughly 63% of which are singletons, and 0.93% rests with the top ten. The treatment here: oral pan-JAK inhibitor, 5-10 mg twice daily. V was clipped by 4 bases and J by 3 bases; unmatched bases: 3. Germline V gene data show CDR1 as LGHNA and CDR2 as YNFKEQ. The CDR3 covers 15 residues. The genes are TRBV4-2 and TRBJ2-1; the match to TRBD2 covers 10 bases. This TCR derives from a human donor with alopecia areata. The specimen was CD4+ T cells sorted from blood, collected at week 52, from a patient treated with tofacitinib. The CDR3 sequence is CASSPSSGGYNEQFF. In DNA, the CDR3 is TGTGCCAGCAGCCCCTCTAGCGGGGGCTACAATGAGCAGTTCTTC.